Below, one T cell receptor beta chain is given with its context. The source of the sample is a study of shared T cell receptors in the human thymus. The data were produced by immunoSEQ multiplex PCR, yet TCRdb's version contains in-frame clones alone and is incomplete. Of some 660,000 clones listed, 87% are singletons. Germline V gene sequence: CDR1 MNHEY, CDR2 SMNVEV (reference sequence). The V gene end was trimmed by 8 bases and the J gene end by 3 bases; junction bases not matched to a gene: 20. This CDR3 has 19 amino acids. These sequences were also reported in another study, on human thymus T cells. This second study says: Gene usage (both V and J) appeared biased in thymic and blood repertoires.

The chain combines TRBV27 with TRBJ2-7; 12 nucleotides line up with TRBD1. The clonotype comes from a boy less than two years old with a congenital heart defect. Input material: thymocytes. Written as DNA, the CDR3 is TGTGCCAGCGCCGGGCCGCGGGACAGGGGGCGGTTAGCGGTCTACGAGCAGTACTTC. Its translation: CASAGPRDRGRLAVYEQYF.